These 29 T cell receptor beta chains were all obtained from the same sample, sequenced in a study of early T cells in non-severe SARS-CoV-2 infection. Via MiXCR, TCRdb re-called the 5' RACE reads, giving one row per CDR3 protein. The sample consists of tens of thousands of distinct CDR3 sequences, 6.2% of them appearing once. The sequenced material came from whole blood. Every receptor here comes from an adult who was a healthcare worker with PCR-confirmed SARS-CoV-2 infection or an uninfected control (not recorded which).

Ten or more counts support this clonotype. The chain uses TRBV5-1 and TRBJ2-3; 8 bases fit TRBD2. With 5 bases clipped from V and 0 bases from J, the junction kept 8 bases outside the gene matches. The CDR3 consists of 16 residues. The germline V gene encodes CDR1 SGHRS and CDR2 YFSETQ. The CDR3 region is CASSGIAGHSTDTQYF. The CDR3 nucleotides are TGCGCCAGCAGTGGGATAGCGGGACATAGCACAGATACGCAGTATTTT.

This clonotype was seen a handful of times. The V and J genes are TRBV12-3 or TRBV12-4 and TRBJ2-3, with a tentative D call TRBD2 (6 bases). The CDR3 has 17 residues. V lost 4 bases and J lost 4, with 21 bases in between. The CDR3 here is CASSSPMYRGSSDTQYF. CDR3 nucleotides: TGTGCCAGCAGTTCCCCAATGTATCGGGGGTCATCAGATACGCAGTATTTT.

This clonotype was seen at least ten times. V usage is TRBV11-2 and J usage is TRBJ2-7, with 11 bases that match TRBD1. The CDR3 extends over 15 amino acids. The germline CDR1 and CDR2 sequences are SGHAT and FQNNGV. Trimming cost V 2 bases and J 3 bases; bases outside gene matches: 3. CDR3 in amino acids: CASSLTGTGGYEQYF. Here the CDR3 DNA reads TGTGCCAGCAGCTTAACCGGGACAGGGGGCTACGAGCAGTACTTC.

This clonotype was seen more than once but under ten times. The chain carries TRBV18 and TRBJ1-3; tentative D call: TRBD1 (6 bases). This CDR3 is built from 15 residues. Trimming removed 3 bases at V and 3 bases at J, with 12 bases between. The germline CDR1 and CDR2 sequences are KGHSH and LQKENI. The CDR3 region has the DNA TGTGCCAGCTCACCTGCCAGGGGTTATGGAAACACCATATATTTT. It is translated as CASSPARGYGNTIYF.

This clonotype was seen many times. The chain recombines TRBV7-9 with TRBJ2-7, with a tentative D call TRBD1 (6 bases). The CDR3 is 15 amino acids. Trimming stripped 5 bases from V and 3 bases from J, with 17 bases between. From germline, CDR1 is SEHNR and CDR2 FQNEAQ (reference sequence). The CDR3 nucleotides read TGTGCCAGCAGCCGAGGGACAAGAGGACTCTACGAGCAGTACTTC. Residues: CASSRGTRGLYEQYF. The full variable domain, completed using reference TRBV7-9 and TRBJ2-7, is DTGVSQNPRHKITKRGQNVTFRCDPISEHNRLYWYRQTLGQGPEFLTYFQNEAQLEKSRLLSDRFSAERPKGSFSTLEIQRTEQGDSAMYLCASSRGTRGLYEQYFGPGTRLTVT.

As concerns this clonotype: One junction end disagrees with the germline gene, perhaps due to a read error. The chain joins TRBV7-9 to TRBJ2-7; TRBD1 matches 8 bases. Germline loops: CDR1 SEHNR, CDR2 FQNEAQ (reference sequence). The CDR3 loop spans 14 amino acids. CDR3 nucleotides: TGTGCCAGCAGCTTATGGGACAGGCCGTACGAGCGGGACTTC. Residues: CASSLWDRPYERDF. The variable domain in full, completed from reference TRBV7-9 and TRBJ2-7, reads DTGVSQNPRHKITKRGQNVTFRCDPISEHNRLYWYRQTLGQGPEFLTYFQNEAQLEKSRLLSDRFSAERPKGSFSTLEIQRTEQGDSAMYLCASSLWDRPYERDFGPGTRLTVT.

V gene TRBV29-1 combines with J gene TRBJ2-7; 10 nucleotides agree with TRBD1. Trimming at V came to 5 bases and at J to 1 base, leaving 5 bases not matched to a gene. CDR3 length equals 14 residues. Germline CDR1 and CDR2: SQVTM and ANQGSEA. The CDR3 coding sequence is TGCAGCGTTAGGGACAGGGGCGATTCCTACGAGCAGTACTTC. Translation gives CSVRDRGDSYEQYF.

The CDR3, as DNA: TGTGCCAGCAGTGGTGACAGGGGGCGTTACGAGCAGTACTTC. It translates to CASSGDRGRYEQYF. This chain joins TRBV27 and TRBJ2-7; 10 bases are shared with TRBD1. The germline V gene encodes CDR1 MNHEY and CDR2 SMNVEV (reference sequence). The CDR3 extends over 14 amino acids. Germline trimming cut 5 bases from V and 4 bases from J; bases unmatched to any gene: 5.

This clonotype was counted at least ten times. The J gene is TRBJ2-5, the V gene TRBV12-5; perhaps TRBD2 as D (6 bases). The CDR3 is 16 residues long. Germline CDR1 LGHNT, CDR2 FRNRAP. V lost 7 bases to trimming and J lost 2 bases, with 20 bases between them. CDR3 protein: CASDSDGGALQETQYF. DNA for the CDR3: TGTGCTAGTGACAGCGATGGAGGGGCCCTACAAGAGACCCAGTACTTC.

This clonotype has a count of ten or more. The chain combines TRBV6-2 or TRBV6-3 with TRBJ2-1, with 14 bases identical to TRBD2. The junction had 3 bases not matched to a gene; V was cut back by 6 bases and J by 8 bases. The CDR3 loop spans 14 amino acids. The germline V gene has CDR1 MNHEY and CDR2 SVGEGT. The CDR3 region is CASRRTSGGHEQFF. The CDR3 nucleotides are TGTGCCAGCAGGAGGACTAGCGGGGGGCATGAGCAGTTCTTC.

Only a few counts were recorded for this clonotype. The chain is built from TRBV12-3 or TRBV12-4 and TRBJ1-6; D is unresolved. The ends were cut back, 3 bases at V and 4 bases at J, with 7 bases in the middle. The CDR3 totals 14 residues. Here the CDR3 reads CASSFMGYNSPLHF. The CDR3 DNA reads as TGTGCCAGCAGTTTTATGGGGTATAATTCACCCCTCCACTTT.

The genes are TRBV6-2 or TRBV6-3 and TRBJ2-7; 7 positions agree with TRBD2. The V and J ends lost 0 bases and 5 bases, in that order; junction bases with no gene match: 1. The germline gives CDR1 MNHEY, CDR2 SVGEGT. This CDR3 comprises 13 residues. CDR3 residues: CASSYSGTNEQYF. CDR3 DNA sequence: TGTGCCAGCAGTTACTCCGGGACTAACGAGCAGTACTTC.

This clonotype was counted ten times or more. This chain uses TRBV3-1 with TRBJ2-1, with 12 bases lining up with TRBD2. CDR1 and CDR2 from the germline V gene are LGHDT and YNNKEL (reference sequence). The CDR3 is 21 residues long. The V gene end was trimmed by 6 bases and the J gene end by 9 bases; junction bases not matched to a gene: 27. CDR3 nucleotides: TGTGCCAGCAGGCATCGACCCCCTAGCGGGGGGGCCCGAAGTGCTCATAGTGAGCAGTTCTTC. It yields the protein CASRHRPPSGGARSAHSEQFF.

This clonotype was observed at least ten times. The chain is built from TRBV6-6 and TRBJ2-7; 7 nucleotides agree with TRBD1. The CDR3 is 13 residues long. Germline V gene lookup returns CDR1 MNHNY and CDR2 SVGAGI (reference sequence). The V and J ends lost 5 bases and 4 bases, in that order; junction bases with no gene match: 5. The chain's CDR3 is CASSRDSRYEQYF. CDR3 bases: TGTGCCAGCAGTAGGGACAGTCGATACGAGCAGTACTTC.

This clonotype was observed a handful of times. The V gene is TRBV11-2, the J gene TRBJ1-1; D is undetermined. This CDR3 has 18 amino acids. Germline CDR1 and CDR2: SGHAT and FQNNGV. V lost 3 bases and J lost 0, with 20 bases in between. CDR3 loop: CASSFPSPAGRMNTEAFF. CDR3 DNA sequence: TGTGCCAGCAGCTTCCCCTCCCCCGCAGGACGCATGAACACTGAAGCTTTCTTT.

This clonotype was counted many times. The chain uses TRBV6-2 or TRBV6-3 and TRBJ1-2; 7 nucleotides agree with TRBD1. This CDR3 has 12 amino acids. Looked up from germline, CDR1 is MNHEY and CDR2 is SVGEGT. The junction had 4 bases not matched to a gene; V was cut back by 8 bases and J by 4 bases. The CDR3 loop is CASGTEIYGYTF. Written as DNA, the CDR3 is TGTGCCAGCGGGACAGAAATCTATGGCTACACCTTC.

This clonotype was picked up a small number of times. The CDR3 DNA reads TGCGCCAGCAGATTCGCTGGAGCGGCTTTCTTT. Amino acids: CASRFAGAAFF. The rearrangement links TRBV5-1 to TRBJ1-1; D not resolved. The CDR3 is 11 residues long. Trimming removed 5 bases at V and 11 bases at J, with 13 bases between. In germline, CDR1 is SGHRS, CDR2 YFSETQ.

This clonotype was detected ten times or more. The CDR3 loop reads CASSLDVNTEAFF. The CDR3 nucleotides read TGTGCCAGCAGCCTGGACGTGAACACTGAAGCTTTCTTT. This chain links TRBV7-9 with TRBJ1-1; D not resolved. Germline loops: CDR1 SEHNR, CDR2 FQNEAQ (reference sequence). The CDR3 covers 13 residues. Trimming took off 5 bases at V and 0 bases at J, with 7 bases between the two ends.

This clonotype has a handful of counts. The chain employs TRBV7-9 and TRBJ2-5; 8 bases align to TRBD1. Looked up from germline, CDR1 is SEHNR and CDR2 is FQNEAQ (reference sequence). This CDR3 contains 16 residues. The V segment lost 5 bases and the J segment 4 bases; nucleotides outside the gene matches: 12. The CDR3 nucleotides are TGTGCCAGCAGCATCCCTGCCGGACAGGGCGGAGAGACCCAGTACTTC. It yields the protein CASSIPAGQGGETQYF.

The sample holds many counts of this clonotype. V is TRBV4-3 and J is TRBJ1-1; D is undetermined. Germline CDR1 and CDR2: LGHNA and YSLEER. CDR3 length equals 14 residues. Between the trimmed V and J ends, which lost 4 bases and 4 bases, there was a span of 13 bases. This chain's CDR3 is CASSPQTSTTEAFF. CDR3 nucleotides: TGCGCCAGCAGCCCCCAGACATCGACCACTGAAGCTTTCTTT.

This clonotype was picked up many times. The J gene is TRBJ1-3, the V gene TRBV19, with a possible D match to TRBD1 (6 bases). The CDR3 contains 15 residues. Germline-derived CDR1 and CDR2 are LNHDA and SQIVND (reference sequence). V lost 3 bases and J 2 bases, leaving 11 bases between the germline ends. The CDR3 is CASSIQGMTGNTIYF. CDR3 bases: TGTGCCAGTAGTATCCAGGGGATGACTGGAAACACCATATATTTT.

This clonotype was observed at least ten times. This rearrangement joins TRBV3-1 to TRBJ1-1; D is uncertain. CDR3 length: 14 amino acids. Germline V gene data show CDR1 as LGHDT and CDR2 as YNNKEL (reference sequence). With 1 base removed from V and 1 base from J, the gap between germline ends came to 7 bases. DNA for the CDR3: TGTGCCAGCAGCCAAGGACGGTCGAACACTGAAGCTTTCTTT. Translation gives CASSQGRSNTEAFF.

The rearrangement joins TRBV7-9 to TRBJ1-1; D not resolved. Germline assignment: CDR1 SEHNR and CDR2 FQNEAQ (reference sequence). This CDR3 comprises 14 residues. Trimming took off 1 base at V and 6 bases at J, with 12 bases between the two ends. The CDR3 loop reads CASSLELSRAEAFF. CDR3 nucleotide sequence: TGTGCCAGCAGCTTAGAGTTGTCGAGGGCTGAAGCTTTCTTT.

There are a few counts of this clonotype. The chain couples TRBV6-2 or TRBV6-3 to TRBJ2-2; 11 bases fit TRBD2. There are 15 residues in the CDR3. Germline V lookup: CDR1 MNHEY, CDR2 SVGEGT. Unmatched junction bases numbered 6, after V lost 8 bases and J lost 4 bases. The CDR3 spells CASQVTSGVTGELFF. CDR3 DNA: TGTGCCAGCCAAGTGACTAGCGGGGTCACCGGGGAGCTGTTTTTT.

This clonotype has more than one count but fewer than ten. The chain is built from TRBV6-1 and TRBJ1-1; D is possibly TRBD1 (6 bases). Germline CDR1 MNHNS, CDR2 SASEGT. V was shortened by 10 bases and J by 5 bases, with 14 bases between the two germline ends. CDR3 length: 12 residues. CDR3 DNA sequence: TGTGCCATCGACAAGGGGGGGACTGAAGCTTTCTTT. This gives the protein CAIDKGGTEAFF.

The CDR3 coding sequence is TGTGCCAGCAGCTTAGACATAGGGAGCAATGAGCAGTTCTTC. Amino acid sequence: CASSLDIGSNEQFF. The rearrangement uses TRBV7-6 and TRBJ2-1; D is possibly TRBD2 (5 bases). V gave up 1 base and J gave up 6 bases, with 10 bases separating them. The CDR3 contains 14 residues. From germline, CDR1 is SGHVS and CDR2 FNYEAQ.

This clonotype has only a few counts. The V and J genes are TRBV18 and TRBJ1-2; TRBD1 agrees at 8 bases. CDR1 KGHSH and CDR2 LQKENI come from the germline V gene. This CDR3 is 18 amino acids long. V gave up 0 bases and J gave up 0 bases; unmatched junction bases: 9. This CDR3 reads CASSPPLGGQGTNYGYTF. The DNA for the CDR3 is TGTGCCAGCTCACCACCGTTGGGAGGACAGGGAACTAACTATGGCTACACCTTC.

The table lists this clonotype with a few counts. The chain combines TRBV29-1 with TRBJ2-5, with D unresolved. Trimming took off 4 bases at V and 1 base at J, with 10 bases between the two ends. Per germline, CDR1 SQVTM and CDR2 ANQGSEA. The CDR3 length is 13 residues. CDR3 loop: CSVGLAAQETQYF. CDR3 nucleotide sequence: TGCAGCGTTGGGCTGGCGGCCCAAGAGACCCAGTACTTC.

At least ten counts were recorded for this clonotype. The gene calls are TRBV20-1 and TRBJ2-7; 7 nucleotides line up with TRBD1. Germline CDR1 is DFQATT and CDR2 is SNEGSKA (reference sequence). V trimming: 5 bases; J trimming: 0 bases; junction bases outside the gene matches: 10. The CDR3 has 15 amino acids. The CDR3 is CSARKPTGNSYEQYF. The CDR3 nucleotides read TGCAGTGCTCGAAAACCGACAGGGAACTCCTACGAGCAGTACTTC.